In its sample, the clone carrying this TCR beta chain was seen many times. TCRdb re-derived calls from the 5' RACE reads in MiXCR, one entry per CDR3 protein. This sample has around 230,000 distinct CDR3 sequences, with 5% to 7% found just once. This entry belongs to a study of identical twins. Germline loops: CDR1 SGHVS, CDR2 FNYEAQ. The V end lost 3 bases, the J end lost 2 bases, and 14 bases lay between the germline ends. The CDR3 length is 16 residues. The same data also contributed to another study, on T cells expressing NK-cell markers. That investigation notes: Each TCR beta repertoire originated in sorted T cells that were CD3+CD56+NKG2C+, CD3+CD56+NKG2C- or CD3+CD56-NKG2C+. A few of the donors also had these clonotypes leading their CD3+CD56-NKG2C+ fraction. There remained a lack of clarity about HCMV specificity of expanded NKG2C+ T cell clones.

J is TRBJ2-1 and V is TRBV7-6, with TRBD2 as a possible D gene (7 bases). The TCR was taken from a woman in her late teens or twenties in good health. Sequences were obtained from CD8+ T cells sorted from blood. The CDR3 here is CASSFGGLAAYNEQFF. In DNA, the CDR3 is TGTGCCAGCAGCTTCGGGGGGCTAGCGGCCTACAATGAGCAGTTCTTC.